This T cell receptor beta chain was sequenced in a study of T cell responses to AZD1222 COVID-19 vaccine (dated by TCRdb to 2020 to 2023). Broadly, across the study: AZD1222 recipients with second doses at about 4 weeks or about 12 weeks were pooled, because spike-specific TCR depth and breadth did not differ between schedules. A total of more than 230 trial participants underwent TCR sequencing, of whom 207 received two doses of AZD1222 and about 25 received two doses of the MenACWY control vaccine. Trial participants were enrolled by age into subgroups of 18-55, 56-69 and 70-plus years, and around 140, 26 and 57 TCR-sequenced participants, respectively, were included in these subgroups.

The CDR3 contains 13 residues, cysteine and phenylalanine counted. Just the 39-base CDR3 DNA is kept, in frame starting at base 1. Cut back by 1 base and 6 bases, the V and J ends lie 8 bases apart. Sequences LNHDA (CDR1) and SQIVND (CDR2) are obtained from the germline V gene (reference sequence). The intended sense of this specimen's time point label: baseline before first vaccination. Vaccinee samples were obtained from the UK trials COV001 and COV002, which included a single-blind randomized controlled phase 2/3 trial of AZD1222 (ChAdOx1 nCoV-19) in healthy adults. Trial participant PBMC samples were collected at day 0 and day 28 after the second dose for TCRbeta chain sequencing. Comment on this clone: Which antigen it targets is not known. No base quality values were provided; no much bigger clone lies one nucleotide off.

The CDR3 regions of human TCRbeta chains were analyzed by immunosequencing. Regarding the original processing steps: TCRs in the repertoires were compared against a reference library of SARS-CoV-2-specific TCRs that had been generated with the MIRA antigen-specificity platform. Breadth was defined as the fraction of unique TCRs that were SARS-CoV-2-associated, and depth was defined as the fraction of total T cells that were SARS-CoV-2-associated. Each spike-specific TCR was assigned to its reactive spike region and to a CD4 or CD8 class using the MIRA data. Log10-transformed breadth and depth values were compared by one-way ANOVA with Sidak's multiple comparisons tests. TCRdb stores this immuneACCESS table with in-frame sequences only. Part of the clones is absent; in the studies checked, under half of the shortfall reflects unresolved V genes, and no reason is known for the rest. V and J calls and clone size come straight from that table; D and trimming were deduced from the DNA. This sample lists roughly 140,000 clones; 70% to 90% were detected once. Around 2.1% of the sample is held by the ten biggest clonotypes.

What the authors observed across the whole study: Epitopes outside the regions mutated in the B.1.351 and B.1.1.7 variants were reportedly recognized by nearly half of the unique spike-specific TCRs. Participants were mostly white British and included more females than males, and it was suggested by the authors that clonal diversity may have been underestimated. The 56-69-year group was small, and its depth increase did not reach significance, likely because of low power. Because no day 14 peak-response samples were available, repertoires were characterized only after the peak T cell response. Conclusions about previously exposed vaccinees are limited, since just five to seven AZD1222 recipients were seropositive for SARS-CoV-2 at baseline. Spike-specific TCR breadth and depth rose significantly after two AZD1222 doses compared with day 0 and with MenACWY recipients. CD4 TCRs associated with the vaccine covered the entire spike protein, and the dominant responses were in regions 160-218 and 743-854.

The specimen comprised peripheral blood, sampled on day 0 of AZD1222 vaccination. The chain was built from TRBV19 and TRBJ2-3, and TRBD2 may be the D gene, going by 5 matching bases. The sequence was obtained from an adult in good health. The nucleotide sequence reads TGTGCCAGTAGTATAGGGACTTGGGATACGCAGTATTTT. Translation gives CASSIGTWDTQYF.